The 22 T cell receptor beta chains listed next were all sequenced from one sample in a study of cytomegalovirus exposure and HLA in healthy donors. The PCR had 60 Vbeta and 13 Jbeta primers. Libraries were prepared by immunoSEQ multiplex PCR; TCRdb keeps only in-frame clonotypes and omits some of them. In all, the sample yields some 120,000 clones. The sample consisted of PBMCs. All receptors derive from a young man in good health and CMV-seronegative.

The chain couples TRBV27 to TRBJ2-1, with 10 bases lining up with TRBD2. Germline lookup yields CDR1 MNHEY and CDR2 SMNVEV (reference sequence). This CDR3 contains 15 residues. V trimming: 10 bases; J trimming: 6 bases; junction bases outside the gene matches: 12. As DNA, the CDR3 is TGTGCCACCAATCCGGGACTAGCGCAGGTCAATGAGCAGTTCTTC. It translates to CATNPGLAQVNEQFF.

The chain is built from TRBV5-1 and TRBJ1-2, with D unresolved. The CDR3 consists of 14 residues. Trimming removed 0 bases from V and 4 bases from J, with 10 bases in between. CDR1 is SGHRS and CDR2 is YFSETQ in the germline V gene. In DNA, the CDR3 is TGCGCCAGCAGCTTGGACATGATTTCCTATGGCTACACCTTC. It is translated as CASSLDMISYGYTF.

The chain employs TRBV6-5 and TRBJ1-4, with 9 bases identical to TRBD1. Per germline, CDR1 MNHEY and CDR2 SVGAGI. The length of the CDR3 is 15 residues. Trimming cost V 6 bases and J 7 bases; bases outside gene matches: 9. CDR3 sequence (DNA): TGTGCCAGCAGCCACAGGGGGCGGGTATCTGAAAAACTGTTTTTT. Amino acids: CASSHRGRVSEKLFF.

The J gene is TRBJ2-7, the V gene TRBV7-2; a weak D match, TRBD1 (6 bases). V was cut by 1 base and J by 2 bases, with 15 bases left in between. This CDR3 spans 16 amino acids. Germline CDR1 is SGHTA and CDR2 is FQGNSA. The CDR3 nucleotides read TGTGCCAGCAGCTTAGGTCCCCGGCAGGGGACCTACGAGCAGTACTTC. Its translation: CASSLGPRQGTYEQYF. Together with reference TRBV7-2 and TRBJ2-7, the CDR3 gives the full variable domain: GAGVSQSPSNKVTEKGKDVELRCDPISGHTALYWYRQSLGQGLEFLIYFQGNSAPDKSGLPSDRFSAERTGGSVSTLTIQRTQQEDSAVYLCASSLGPRQGTYEQYFGPGTRLTVT.

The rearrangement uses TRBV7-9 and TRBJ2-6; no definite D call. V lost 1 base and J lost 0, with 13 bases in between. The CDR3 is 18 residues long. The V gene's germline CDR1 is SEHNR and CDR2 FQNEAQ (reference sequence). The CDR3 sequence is CASSLGFEAHSGANVLTF. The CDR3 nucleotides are TGTGCCAGCAGCTTAGGTTTTGAGGCACACTCTGGGGCCAACGTCCTGACTTTC.

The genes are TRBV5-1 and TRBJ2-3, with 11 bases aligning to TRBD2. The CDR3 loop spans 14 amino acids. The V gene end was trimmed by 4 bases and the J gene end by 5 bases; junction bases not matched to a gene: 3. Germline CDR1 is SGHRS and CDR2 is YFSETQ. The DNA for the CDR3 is TGCGCCAGCAGCGACACTAGCGGGGGAGATACGCAGTATTTT. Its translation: CASSDTSGGDTQYF.

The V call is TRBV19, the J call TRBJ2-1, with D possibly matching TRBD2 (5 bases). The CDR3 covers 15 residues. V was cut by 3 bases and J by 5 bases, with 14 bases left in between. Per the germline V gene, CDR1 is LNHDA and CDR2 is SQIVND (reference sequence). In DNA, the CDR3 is TGTGCCAGTAGTATGAGGGCGAACCCGGACAATGAGCAGTTCTTC. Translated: CASSMRANPDNEQFF. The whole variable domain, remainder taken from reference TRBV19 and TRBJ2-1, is DGGITQSPKYLFRKEGQNVTLSCEQNLNHDAMYWYRQDPGQGLRLIYYSQIVNDFQKGDIAEGYSVSREKKESFPLTVTSAQKNPTAFYLCASSMRANPDNEQFFGPGTRLTVL.

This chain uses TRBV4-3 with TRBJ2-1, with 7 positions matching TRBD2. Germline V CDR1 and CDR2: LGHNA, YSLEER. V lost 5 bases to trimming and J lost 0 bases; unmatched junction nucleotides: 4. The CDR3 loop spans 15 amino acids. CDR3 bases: TGCGCCAGCAGCTGGGGGGGAAGCTCCTACAATGAGCAGTTCTTC. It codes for CASSWGGSSYNEQFF.

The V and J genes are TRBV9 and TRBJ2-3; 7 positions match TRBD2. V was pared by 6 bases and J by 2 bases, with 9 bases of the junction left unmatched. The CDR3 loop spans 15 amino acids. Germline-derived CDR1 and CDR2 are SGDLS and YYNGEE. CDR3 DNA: TGTGCCAGCACCTTGACTAGCAGCAACACAGATACGCAGTATTTT. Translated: CASTLTSSNTDTQYF. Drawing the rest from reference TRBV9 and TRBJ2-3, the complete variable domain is DSGVTQTPKHLITATGQRVTLRCSPRSGDLSVYWYQQSLDQGLQFLIQYYNGEERAKGNILERFSAQQFPDLHSELNLSSLELGDSALYFCASTLTSSNTDTQYFGPGTRLTVL.

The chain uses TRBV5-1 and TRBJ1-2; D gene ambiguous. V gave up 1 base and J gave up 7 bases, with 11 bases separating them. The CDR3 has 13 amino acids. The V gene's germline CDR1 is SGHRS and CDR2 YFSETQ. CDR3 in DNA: TGCGCCAGCAGCTTGCAGGCAGACGGTGGCTACACCTTC. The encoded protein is CASSLQADGGYTF.

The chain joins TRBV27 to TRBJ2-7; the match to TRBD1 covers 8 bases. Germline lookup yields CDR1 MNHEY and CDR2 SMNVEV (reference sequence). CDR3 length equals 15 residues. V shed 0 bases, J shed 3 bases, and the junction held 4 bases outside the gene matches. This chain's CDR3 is CASSLSGTGLYEQYF. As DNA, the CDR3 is TGTGCCAGCAGTTTATCCGGGACAGGTCTCTACGAGCAGTACTTC.

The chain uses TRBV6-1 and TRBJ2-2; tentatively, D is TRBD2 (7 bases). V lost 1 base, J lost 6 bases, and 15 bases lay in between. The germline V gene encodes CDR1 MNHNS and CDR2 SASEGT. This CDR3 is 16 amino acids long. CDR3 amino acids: CASSEVRGRDPGELFF. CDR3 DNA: TGTGCCAGCAGTGAAGTAAGGGGGAGGGATCCCGGGGAGCTGTTTTTT.

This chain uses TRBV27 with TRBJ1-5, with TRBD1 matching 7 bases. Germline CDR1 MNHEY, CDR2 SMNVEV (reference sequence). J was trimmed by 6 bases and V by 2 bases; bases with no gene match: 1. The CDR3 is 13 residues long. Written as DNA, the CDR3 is TGTGCCAGCAGTTTAAACAGGGGTCAGCCCCAGCATTTT. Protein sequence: CASSLNRGQPQHF.

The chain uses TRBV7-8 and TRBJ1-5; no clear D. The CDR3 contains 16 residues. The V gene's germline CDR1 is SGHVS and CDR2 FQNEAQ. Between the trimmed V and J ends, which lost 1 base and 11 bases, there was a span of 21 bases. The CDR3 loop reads CASSLDLGAGKTTQHF. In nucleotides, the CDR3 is TGTGCCAGCAGCTTAGACCTTGGAGCGGGTAAAACGACCCAGCATTTT.

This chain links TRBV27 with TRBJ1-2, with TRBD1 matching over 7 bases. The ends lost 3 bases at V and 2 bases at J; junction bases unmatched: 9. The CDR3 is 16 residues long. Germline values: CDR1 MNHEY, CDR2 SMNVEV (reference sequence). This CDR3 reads CASSFSPNRGNYGYTF. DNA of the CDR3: TGTGCCAGCAGTTTCTCTCCCAACAGGGGCAACTATGGCTACACCTTC.

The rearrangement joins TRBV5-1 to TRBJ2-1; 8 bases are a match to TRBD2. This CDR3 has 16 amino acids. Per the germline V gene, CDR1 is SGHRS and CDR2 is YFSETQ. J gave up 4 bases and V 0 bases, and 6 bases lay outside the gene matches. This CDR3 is CASSLASASGYNEQFF. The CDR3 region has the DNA TGCGCCAGCAGCTTGGCCTCGGCTAGCGGGTACAATGAGCAGTTCTTC.

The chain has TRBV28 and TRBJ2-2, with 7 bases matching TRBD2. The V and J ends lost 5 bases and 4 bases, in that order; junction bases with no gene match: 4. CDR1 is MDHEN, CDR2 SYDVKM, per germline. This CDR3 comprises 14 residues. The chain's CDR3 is CASSEWGGTGELFF. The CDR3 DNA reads TGTGCCAGCAGTGAATGGGGGGGCACCGGGGAGCTGTTTTTT.

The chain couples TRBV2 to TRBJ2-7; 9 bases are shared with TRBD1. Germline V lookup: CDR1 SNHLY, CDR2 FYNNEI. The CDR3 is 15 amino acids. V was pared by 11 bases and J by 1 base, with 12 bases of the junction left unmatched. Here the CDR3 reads CACRATGTGSYEQYF. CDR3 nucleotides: TGTGCCTGCCGCGCAACCGGGACAGGGTCCTACGAGCAGTACTTC.

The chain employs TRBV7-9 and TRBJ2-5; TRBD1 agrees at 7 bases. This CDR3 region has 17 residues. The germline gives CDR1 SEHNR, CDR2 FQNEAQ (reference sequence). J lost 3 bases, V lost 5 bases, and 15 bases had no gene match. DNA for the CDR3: TGTGCCAGCAGCCCATTAATCCACAGCCAGGGGGAAGAGACCCAGTACTTC. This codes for CASSPLIHSQGEETQYF.

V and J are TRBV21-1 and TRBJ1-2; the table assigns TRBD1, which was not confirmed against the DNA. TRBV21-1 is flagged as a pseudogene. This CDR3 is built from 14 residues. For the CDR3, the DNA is TGTGCCAGCAGCAAAGGAGCAGGGGCCTATGGCTACACCTTC. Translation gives CASSKGAGAYGYTF.

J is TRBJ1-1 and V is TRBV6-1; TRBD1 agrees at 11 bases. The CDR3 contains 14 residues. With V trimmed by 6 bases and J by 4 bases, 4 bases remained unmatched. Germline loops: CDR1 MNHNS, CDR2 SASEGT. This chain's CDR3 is CASSLGQGATEAFF. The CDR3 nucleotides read TGTGCCAGCAGCCTCGGACAGGGGGCCACTGAAGCTTTCTTT.

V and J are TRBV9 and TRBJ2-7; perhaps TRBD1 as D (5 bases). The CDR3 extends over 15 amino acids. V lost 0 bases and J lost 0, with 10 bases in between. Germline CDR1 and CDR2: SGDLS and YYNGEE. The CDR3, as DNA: TGTGCCAGCAGCGTAGCTGACAGCCTCTCCTACGAGCAGTACTTC. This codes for CASSVADSLSYEQYF.